This is a list of T cell receptor beta chains from one sample in a study of T cell responses to AZD1222 COVID-19 vaccine. Sequencing used immunoSEQ multiplex PCR; TCRdb keeps in-frame clones, though not all of them. This repertoire shows 150,000 to 200,000 clones, roughly nine tenths found once; its top ten account for less than 2%. This material consisted of peripheral blood, taken 28 days after the second AZD1222 dose. Receptors were obtained from an adult who received the AZD1222 COVID-19 vaccine. CDR3s include the opening cysteine and the closing phenylalanine or tryptophan.

V gene	J gene	CDR3 protein
TRBV19	TRBJ1-5	CASSTEGGARGGPQHF
TRBV11-2	TRBJ2-5	CASSLRGEETQYF
TRBV7-9	TRBJ2-7	CASSLGGSLYEQYF
TRBV6-5	TRBJ2-2	CASREGNTGELFF
TRBV11-2	TRBJ2-1	CASSPTAPGEQFF
TRBV6-5	TRBJ1-1	CASSYNRQGSTEAFF
TRBV10-3	TRBJ2-4	CAISDWTPITKNIQYF
TRBV19	TRBJ1-4	CATKGGGLANEKLFF
TRBV6-5	TRBJ1-5	CASSYTTGGDQPQHF
TRBV30	TRBJ2-7	CAWSTGLSYEQYF
TRBV2	TRBJ2-7	CASRDTAGSYEQYF
TRBV2	TRBJ2-7	CASSFEDRHLSHEQYF
TRBV30	TRBJ1-3	CAWSVHGSGNTIYF
TRBV19	TRBJ2-3	CASKKGLVTDTQYF
TRBV7-8	TRBJ2-7	CASSLVGTGLRSYEQYF
TRBV6-2/TRBV6-3	TRBJ2-7	CASSGAGTGAYEQYF
TRBV12-3/TRBV12-4	TRBJ1-2	CASLDSNYGYTF
TRBV4-2	TRBJ2-1	CASSQASNEQFF
TRBV11-2	TRBJ2-1	CASSLDRRESYNEQFF
TRBV5-1	TRBJ2-3	CASSYTADTQYF
TRBV21-1	TRBJ2-1	CASSKGPSGPSYNEQFF
TRBV6-1	TRBJ2-3	CASSEFGLGDTQYF
TRBV6-6	TRBJ1-1	CASSWGGNTEAFF
TRBV6-5	TRBJ2-7	CATRTDPYEQYF
TRBV7-2	TRBJ2-2	CASSLSRGTGELFF
TRBV11-2	TRBJ2-1	CASSLPPPRPYNEQFF
TRBV3-1/TRBV3-2	TRBJ1-6	CASSYDRSSYNSPLHF
TRBV7-2	TRBJ1-5	CASSPRQGGQNQPQHF
TRBV2	TRBJ1-3	CASIRQGASGNTIYF
TRBV6-1	TRBJ1-1	CASSEGGRVSEAFF
TRBV6-5	TRBJ1-1	CASIRGTEAFF
TRBV7-8	TRBJ2-7	CASIPRAGTGAMEQYF
TRBV2	TRBJ1-2	CASSETGQANYGYTF
TRBV7-3	TRBJ2-3	CASSLVAGGTRDTQYF
TRBV3-1/TRBV3-2	TRBJ2-2	CASSPRLAGGTGELFF
TRBV19	TRBJ2-1	CASSTQDYPGNEQFF
TRBV2	TRBJ1-1	CASSEVTGTGWKAFF
TRBV6-6	TRBJ2-2	CASKTTPVNTGELFF
TRBV4-1	TRBJ2-3	CASSPGTSGAITDTQYF
TRBV2	TRBJ2-1	CASSFAVEQFF
TRBV7-9	TRBJ2-1	CASRPRTSGRPNEQFF
TRBV20-1	TRBJ1-2	CSISPGYTF